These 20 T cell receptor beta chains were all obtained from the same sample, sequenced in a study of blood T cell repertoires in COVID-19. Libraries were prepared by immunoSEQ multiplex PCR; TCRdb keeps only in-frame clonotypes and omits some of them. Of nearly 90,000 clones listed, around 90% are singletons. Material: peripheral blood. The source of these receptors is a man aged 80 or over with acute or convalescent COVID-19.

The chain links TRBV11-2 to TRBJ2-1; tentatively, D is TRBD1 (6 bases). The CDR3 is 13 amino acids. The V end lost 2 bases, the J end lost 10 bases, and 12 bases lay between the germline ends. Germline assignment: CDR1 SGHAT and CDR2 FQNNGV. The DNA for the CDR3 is TGTGCCAGCAGCTTAATCCAGGGGCGGGAGCAGTTCTTC. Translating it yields CASSLIQGREQFF.

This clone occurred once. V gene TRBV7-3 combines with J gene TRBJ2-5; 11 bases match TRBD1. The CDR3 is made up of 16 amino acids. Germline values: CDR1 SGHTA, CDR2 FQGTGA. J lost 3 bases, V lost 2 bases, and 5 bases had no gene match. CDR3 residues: CASSLYSGQGEETQYF. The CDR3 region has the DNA TGTGCCAGCAGCTTATACTCGGGACAGGGGGAAGAGACCCAGTACTTC. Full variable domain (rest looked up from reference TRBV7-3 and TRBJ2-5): GAGVSQTPSNKVTEKGKYVELRCDPISGHTALYWYRQSLGQGPEFLIYFQGTGAADDSGLPNDRFFAVRPEGSVSTLKIQRTERGDSAVYLCASSLYSGQGEETQYFGPGTRLLVL.

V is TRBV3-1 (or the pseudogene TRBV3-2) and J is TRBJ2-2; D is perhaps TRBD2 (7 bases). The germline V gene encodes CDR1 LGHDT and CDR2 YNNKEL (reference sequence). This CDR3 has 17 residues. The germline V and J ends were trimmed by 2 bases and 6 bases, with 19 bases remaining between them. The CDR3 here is CASSQWGGGRRSGELFF. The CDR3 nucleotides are TGTGCCAGCAGCCAATGGGGCGGGGGCCGTCGGTCCGGGGAGCTGTTTTTT.

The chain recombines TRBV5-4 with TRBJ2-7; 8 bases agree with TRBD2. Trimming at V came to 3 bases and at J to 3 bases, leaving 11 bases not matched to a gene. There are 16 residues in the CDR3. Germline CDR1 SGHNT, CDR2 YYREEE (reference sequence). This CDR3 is CASSSPSGSLNYEQYF. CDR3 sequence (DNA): TGTGCCAGCAGCTCTCCAAGCGGGAGCCTTAACTACGAGCAGTACTTC.

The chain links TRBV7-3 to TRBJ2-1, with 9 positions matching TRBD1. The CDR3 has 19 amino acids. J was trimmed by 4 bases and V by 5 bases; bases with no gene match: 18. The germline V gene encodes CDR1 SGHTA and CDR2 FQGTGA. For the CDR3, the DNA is TGTGCCAGCAGCCCCAGTAACGGGAGAGGACAGGGGCGATACAATGAGCAGTTCTTC. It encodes CASSPSNGRGQGRYNEQFF.

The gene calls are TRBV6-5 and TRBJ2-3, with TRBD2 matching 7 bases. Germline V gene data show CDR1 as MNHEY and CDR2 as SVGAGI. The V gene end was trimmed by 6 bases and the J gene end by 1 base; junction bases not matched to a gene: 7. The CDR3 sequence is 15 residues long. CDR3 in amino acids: CASSIGGGGTDTQYF. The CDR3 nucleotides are TGTGCCAGCAGCATTGGGGGAGGGGGCACAGATACGCAGTATTTT.

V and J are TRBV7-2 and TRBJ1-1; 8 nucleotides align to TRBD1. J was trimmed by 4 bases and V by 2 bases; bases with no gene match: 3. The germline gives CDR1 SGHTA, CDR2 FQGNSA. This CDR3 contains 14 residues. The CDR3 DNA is TGTGCCAGCAGCTTAAGTACAGGGGGCACTGAAGCTTTCTTT. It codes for CASSLSTGGTEAFF.

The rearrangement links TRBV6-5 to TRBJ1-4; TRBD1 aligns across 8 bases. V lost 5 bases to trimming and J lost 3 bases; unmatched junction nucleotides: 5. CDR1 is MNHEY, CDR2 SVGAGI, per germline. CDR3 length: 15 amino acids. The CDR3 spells CASSNQGAPNEKLFF. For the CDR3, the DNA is TGTGCCAGCAGTAACCAGGGGGCCCCTAATGAAAAACTGTTTTTT.

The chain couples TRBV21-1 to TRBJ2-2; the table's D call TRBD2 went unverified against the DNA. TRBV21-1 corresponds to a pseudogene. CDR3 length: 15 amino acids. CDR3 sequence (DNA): TGTGCCAGCAGCAAATCTGGGGAGTACACCGGGGAGCTGTTTTTT. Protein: CASSKSGEYTGELFF.

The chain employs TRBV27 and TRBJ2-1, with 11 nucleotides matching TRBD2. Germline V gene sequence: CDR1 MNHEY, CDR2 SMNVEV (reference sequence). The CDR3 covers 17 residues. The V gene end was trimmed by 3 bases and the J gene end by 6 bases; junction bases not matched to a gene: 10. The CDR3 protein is CASSFKTGTSGVNEQFF. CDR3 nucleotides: TGTGCCAGCAGTTTCAAAACCGGGACTAGCGGCGTCAATGAGCAGTTCTTC.

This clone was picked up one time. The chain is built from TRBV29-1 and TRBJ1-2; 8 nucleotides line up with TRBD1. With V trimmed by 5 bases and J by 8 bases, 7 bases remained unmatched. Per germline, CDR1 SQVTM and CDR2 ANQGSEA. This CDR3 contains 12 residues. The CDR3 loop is CSVLGQGSGYTF. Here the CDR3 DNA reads TGCAGCGTTCTTGGACAGGGTAGCGGCTACACCTTC. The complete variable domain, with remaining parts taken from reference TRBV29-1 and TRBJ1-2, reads SAVISQKPSRDICQRGTSLTIQCQVDSQVTMMFWYRQQPGQSLTLIATANQGSEATYESGFVIDKFPISRPNLTFSTLTVSNMSPEDSSIYLCSVLGQGSGYTFGSGTRLTVV.

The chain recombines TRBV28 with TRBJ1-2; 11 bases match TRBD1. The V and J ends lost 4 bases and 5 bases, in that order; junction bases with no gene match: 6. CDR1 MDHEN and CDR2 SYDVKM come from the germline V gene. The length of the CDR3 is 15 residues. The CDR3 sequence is CASSSGTGGEYGYTF. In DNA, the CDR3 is TGTGCCAGCAGTTCCGGGACAGGGGGTGAATATGGCTACACCTTC.

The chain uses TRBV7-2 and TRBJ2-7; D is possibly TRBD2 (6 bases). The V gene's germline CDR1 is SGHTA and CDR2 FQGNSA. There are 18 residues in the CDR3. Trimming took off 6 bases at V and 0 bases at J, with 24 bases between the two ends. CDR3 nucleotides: TGTGCCAGCAGTCCTATGGGGGGAGGACTGAGGGGCTCCTACGAGCAGTACTTC. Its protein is CASSPMGGGLRGSYEQYF. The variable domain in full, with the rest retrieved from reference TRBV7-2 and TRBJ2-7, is GAGVSQSPSNKVTEKGKDVELRCDPISGHTALYWYRQSLGQGLEFLIYFQGNSAPDKSGLPSDRFSAERTGGSVSTLTIQRTQQEDSAVYLCASSPMGGGLRGSYEQYFGPGTRLTVT.

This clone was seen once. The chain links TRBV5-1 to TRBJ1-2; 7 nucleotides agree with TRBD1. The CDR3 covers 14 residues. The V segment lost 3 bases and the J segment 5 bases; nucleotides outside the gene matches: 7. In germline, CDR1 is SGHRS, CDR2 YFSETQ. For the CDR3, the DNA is TGCGCCAGCAGCTCCTCGACGACAGGGTATGGCTACACCTTC. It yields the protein CASSSSTTGYGYTF.

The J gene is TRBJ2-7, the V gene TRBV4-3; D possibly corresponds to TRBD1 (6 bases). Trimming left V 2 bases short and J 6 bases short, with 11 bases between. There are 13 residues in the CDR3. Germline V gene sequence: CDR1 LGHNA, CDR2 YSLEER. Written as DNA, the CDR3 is TGCGCCAGCAGCCAATCCCCCAGGGGCGAGCAGTACTTC. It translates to CASSQSPRGEQYF.

This CDR3 reads CASSDDRTNSPLHF. As DNA, the CDR3 is TGTGCCAGCAGTGATGACAGGACAAATTCACCCCTCCACTTT. This sequence joins TRBV11-2 and TRBJ1-6, with a tentative D call TRBD1 (6 bases). The CDR3 length is 14 residues. Germline loops: CDR1 SGHAT, CDR2 FQNNGV. The V gene lost 6 bases and the J gene lost 7 bases, with 13 bases spanning the gap.

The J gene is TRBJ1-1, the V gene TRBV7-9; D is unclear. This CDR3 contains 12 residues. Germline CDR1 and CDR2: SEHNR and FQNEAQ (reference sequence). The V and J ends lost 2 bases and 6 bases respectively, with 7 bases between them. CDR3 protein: CASSLYSPEAFF. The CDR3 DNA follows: TGTGCCAGCAGCTTATACAGCCCTGAAGCTTTCTTT.

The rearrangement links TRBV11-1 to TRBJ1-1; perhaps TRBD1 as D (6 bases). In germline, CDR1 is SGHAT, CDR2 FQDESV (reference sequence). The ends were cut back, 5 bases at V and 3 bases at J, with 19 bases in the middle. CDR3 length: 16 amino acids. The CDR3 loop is CASSPGDRKGYTEAFF. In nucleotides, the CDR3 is TGTGCCAGCAGCCCAGGGGACCGAAAGGGCTACACTGAAGCTTTCTTT.

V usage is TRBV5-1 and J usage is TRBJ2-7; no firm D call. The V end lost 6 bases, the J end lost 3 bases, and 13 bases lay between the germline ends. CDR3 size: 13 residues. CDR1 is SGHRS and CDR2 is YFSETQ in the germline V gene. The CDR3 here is CASNTDGRYEQYF. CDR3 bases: TGCGCCAGCAACACAGATGGTCGCTACGAGCAGTACTTC.

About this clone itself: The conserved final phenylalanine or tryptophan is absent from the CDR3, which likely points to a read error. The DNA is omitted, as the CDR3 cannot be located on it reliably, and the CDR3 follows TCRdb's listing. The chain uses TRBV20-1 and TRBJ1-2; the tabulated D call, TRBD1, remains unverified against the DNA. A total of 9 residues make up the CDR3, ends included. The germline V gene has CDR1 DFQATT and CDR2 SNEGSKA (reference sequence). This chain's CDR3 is CSAEDNRVL.